This T cell receptor (beta chain) was documented in a study of identical twins. In TCRdb, the 5' RACE reads were re-called with MiXCR into one record per CDR3 protein. Counted here are approximately 700,000 distinct CDR3 sequences, over 5% occurring once; the ten biggest clones make up roughly 1.6%. This clonotype was found a few times. Its antigen is unknown. Findings and limits, study-wide: Within cord blood, abundant beta clonotypes carried fewer insertions, but memory repertoires showed no such trend. Beta out-of-frame twin sharing showed a weaker excess.

Healthy Caucasians provided all donations. The CDR3 contains 12 residues. Per the germline V gene, CDR1 is SGHDT and CDR2 is YYEEEE. The V end lost 0 bases, the J end lost 16 bases, and 14 bases lay between the germline ends. What was sequenced was naive T cells sorted from blood. The TCR sequence derives from a young man in good health. V usage is TRBV5-6 and J usage is TRBJ2-1, with D possibly matching TRBD2 (5 bases). CDR3 amino acids: CASSLGREGYFF. The CDR3 nucleotides read TGTGCCAGCAGCTTGGGGCGTGAGGGTTACTTCTTC.